The source of this T cell receptor (beta chain) is a study of shared clonotypes between healthy human individuals. Only in-frame clones appear in the TCRdb table, and some are missing; sequencing was by immunoSEQ multiplex PCR. This table holds some 2.1 million clones, 80% to 95% found once. V was pared by 3 bases and J by 5 bases, with 14 bases between. CDR1 and CDR2 from the germline V gene are SGDLS and YYNGEE. The CDR3 runs 14 residues. The naive CD8 subset, CD45RO-negative cells positively selected for CCR7, excluded terminally differentiated effector memory CD45RA+ cells. This receptor was identified in a man in his late teens or twenties in good health. Some clones in this sample may be carry-over from other donors' samples. The sequenced material came from naive CD8+ T cells from PBMCs. This chain links TRBV9 with TRBJ1-1, with D possibly TRBD1 on 6 matching bases. The CDR3 DNA reads as TGTGCCAGCAGCGACAACAGGGAAAATACTGAAGCTTTCTTT. Residues: CASSDNRENTEAFF. Filled out from reference TRBV9 and TRBJ1-1, the complete variable domain reads DSGVTQTPKHLITATGQRVTLRCSPRSGDLSVYWYQQSLDQGLQFLIQYYNGEERAKGNILERFSAQQFPDLHSELNLSSLELGDSALYFCASSDNRENTEAFFGQGTRLTVV.